One sample yielded the 31 T cell receptor beta chains listed below, sequenced in a study of long-term antiretroviral therapy in people with HIV. With survey level as its setting, the immunoSEQ assay was v3.0. TCRdb's copy holds only in-frame clones and misses some; the assay was immunoSEQ multiplex PCR. The sample contains about 22,000 clones, roughly 86% of which appear only once. Sequenced here: unsorted PBMCs, sampled 1.3 years after starting antiretroviral therapy. These receptors were collected from a man in his 60s with HIV.

The CDR3 region has the DNA TGTGCCAGCAGTTACTCGGGTCAATGGGGGCGCTACGAGCAGTACTTC. Amino acid sequence: CASSYSGQWGRYEQYF. The chain couples TRBV6-5 to TRBJ2-7; a weak D match, TRBD1 (6 bases). CDR1 MNHEY and CDR2 SVGAGI come from the germline V gene. V was trimmed by 0 bases and J by 3 bases, leaving 15 bases between them. This CDR3 comprises 16 residues.

V and J are TRBV7-2 and TRBJ1-4, with D maybe TRBD1 (6 bases). The germline gives CDR1 SGHTA, CDR2 FQGNSA. V lost 4 bases and J lost 7, with 13 bases in between. The CDR3 covers 14 residues. The CDR3 sequence is CASSSRGLSEKLFF. CDR3 DNA sequence: TGTGCCAGCAGCTCCAGGGGATTGAGTGAAAAACTGTTTTTT.

The chain recombines TRBV7-2 with TRBJ2-3; D is perhaps TRBD2 (5 bases). V lost 4 bases to trimming and J lost 3 bases, with 8 bases between them. The CDR3 extends over 13 amino acids. Germline V gene lookup returns CDR1 SGHTA and CDR2 FQGNSA. The CDR3: CASSSGVTDTQYF. The CDR3 DNA is TGTGCCAGCAGCTCCGGGGTTACAGATACGCAGTATTTT.

The chain carries TRBV29-1 and TRBJ2-1; 9 bases align to TRBD2. The V segment lost 7 bases and the J segment 2 bases; nucleotides outside the gene matches: 6. Germline loops: CDR1 SQVTM, CDR2 ANQGSEA. This CDR3 contains 14 residues. CDR3 nucleotides: TGCAGCGGATCGGGACTAGCCGCCTACAATGAGCAGTTCTTC. Residues: CSGSGLAAYNEQFF.

The table lists this clone with a few counts. The chain joins TRBV6-4 to TRBJ1-2, with unresolved D. V was cut by 5 bases and J by 4 bases, with 8 bases left in between. The length of the CDR3 is 12 residues. Germline V CDR1 and CDR2: MRHNA, SNTAGT. The chain's CDR3 is CASSLDGYGYTF. CDR3 sequence (DNA): TGTGCCAGCAGTCTCGACGGCTATGGCTACACCTTC.

The V call is TRBV5-5, the J call TRBJ2-1; tentative D call: TRBD2 (6 bases). Per germline, CDR1 SGHKS and CDR2 YYEKEE (reference sequence). V lost 6 bases to trimming and J lost 9 bases, with 7 bases between them. This CDR3 spans 10 amino acids. The CDR3 sequence: CASIGGEQFF. For the CDR3, the DNA is TGTGCCAGCATCGGGGGTGAGCAGTTCTTC. The full variable domain, in which reference TRBV5-5 and TRBJ2-1 provide the parts outside the CDR3, is DAGVTQSPTHLIKTRGQQVTLRCSPISGHKSVSWYQQVLGQGPQFIFQYYEKEERGRGNFPDRFSARQFPNYSSELNVNALLLGDSALYLCASIGGEQFFGPGTRLTVL.

The V and J genes are TRBV27 and TRBJ2-7; D might be TRBD2 (5 bases). In germline, CDR1 is MNHEY, CDR2 SMNVEV (reference sequence). CDR3 length: 15 amino acids. The V end was cut by 2 bases, the J end by 4 bases, with 15 bases between. CDR3 in DNA: TGTGCCAGCAGTTTAGGTGCCCTTCCGGGGTACGAGCAGTACTTC. Translating gives CASSLGALPGYEQYF.

The table lists this clone with a few counts. CDR3 sequence (DNA): TGTGCCAGCAGGAACGACGGGGCAAACACTGAAGCTTTCTTT. This translates into CASRNDGANTEAFF. The V gene is TRBV7-9, the J gene TRBJ1-1; a possible D gene is TRBD1 (5 bases). The germline V gene encodes CDR1 SEHNR and CDR2 FQNEAQ (reference sequence). Trimming stripped 6 bases from V and 2 bases from J, with 13 bases between. CDR3 size: 14 residues.

This chain links TRBV29-1 with TRBJ1-5; 10 bases are shared with TRBD1. The V and J ends lost 4 bases and 3 bases, in that order; junction bases with no gene match: 0. The CDR3 has 13 amino acids. Germline V gene data show CDR1 as SQVTM and CDR2 as ANQGSEA. The CDR3 region is CSVGQGANQPQHF. The CDR3 region has the DNA TGCAGCGTTGGACAGGGGGCCAATCAGCCCCAGCATTTT. Together with reference TRBV29-1 and TRBJ1-5, the CDR3 gives the full variable domain: SAVISQKPSRDICQRGTSLTIQCQVDSQVTMMFWYRQQPGQSLTLIATANQGSEATYESGFVIDKFPISRPNLTFSTLTVSNMSPEDSSIYLCSVGQGANQPQHFGDGTRLSIL.

This clone has just one count. The rearrangement links TRBV28 to TRBJ2-7; 8 bases agree with TRBD2. Germline CDR1 and CDR2: MDHEN and SYDVKM. Trimming cost V 8 bases and J 3 bases; bases outside gene matches: 12. The CDR3 contains 15 residues. CDR3 loop: CASLNFAAGVYEQYF. The CDR3 DNA sequence: TGTGCCAGCTTAAATTTCGCAGCGGGGGTCTACGAGCAGTACTTC.

This sequence joins TRBV7-3 and TRBJ2-1, with 11 bases that match TRBD1. CDR1 and CDR2 (germline): SGHTA, FQGTGA. This CDR3 is built from 14 residues. V was clipped by 5 bases and J by 6 bases; unmatched bases: 3. CDR3 sequence (DNA): TGTGCCAGCAGCCGGGACAGGGGGTCCAATGAGCAGTTCTTC. Translated, it gives CASSRDRGSNEQFF.

This chain uses TRBV5-1 with TRBJ1-4, with 7 nucleotides matching TRBD1. Germline CDR1 is SGHRS and CDR2 is YFSETQ. V was clipped by 3 bases and J by 10 bases; unmatched bases: 15. This CDR3 has 16 amino acids. CDR3 amino acids: CASSWRQGAPSVKLFF. DNA of the CDR3: TGCGCCAGCAGCTGGAGACAGGGAGCCCCCTCAGTAAAACTGTTTTTT.

Here the CDR3 reads CASSEGTGLSYEQYF. Here the CDR3 DNA reads TGTGCCAGCAGCGAGGGGACAGGGCTTTCCTACGAGCAGTACTTC. The chain links TRBV7-2 to TRBJ2-7; 9 positions match TRBD1. This CDR3 comprises 15 residues. V was pared by 5 bases and J by 1 base, with 6 bases of the junction left unmatched. In germline, CDR1 is SGHTA, CDR2 FQGNSA.

The genes are TRBV6-5 and TRBJ1-1; D might be TRBD1 (6 bases). Germline V CDR1 and CDR2: MNHEY, SVGAGI. V lost 6 bases to trimming and J lost 4 bases, with 15 bases between them. This CDR3 has 14 residues. The CDR3 spells CASRDSISSTEAFF. CDR3 in DNA: TGTGCCAGCAGGGACAGTATCTCGAGCACTGAAGCTTTCTTT.

The CDR3 region has the DNA TGTGCCAGTAGGAACCAGGGGGCCGTCGGGAATCAGCCCCAGCATTTT. Protein product: CASRNQGAVGNQPQHF. This chain uses TRBV19 with TRBJ1-5; 8 bases map to TRBD1. Per the germline V gene, CDR1 is LNHDA and CDR2 is SQIVND (reference sequence). The V gene end was trimmed by 6 bases and the J gene end by 4 bases; junction bases not matched to a gene: 11. The CDR3 is 16 residues long.

V and J are TRBV5-1 and TRBJ1-2; TRBD1 matches at 10 bases. The CDR3 extends over 16 amino acids. The V gene's germline CDR1 is SGHRS and CDR2 YFSETQ. V shed 0 bases and J 7 bases; nucleotides not matched to a gene: 9. CDR3 region: CASSLARTGGLFGYTF. DNA of the CDR3: TGCGCCAGCAGCTTGGCCCGGACAGGGGGTCTCTTTGGCTACACCTTC.

The gene calls are TRBV7-9 and TRBJ2-3; D remains unclear. CDR1 and CDR2 (germline): SEHNR, FQNEAQ (reference sequence). There are 14 residues in the CDR3. V lost 4 bases, J lost 2 bases, and 10 bases lay in between. CDR3 protein: CASSSPALTDTQYF. CDR3 nucleotide sequence: TGTGCCAGCAGCTCCCCGGCCCTCACAGATACGCAGTATTTT. Supplemented by reference TRBV7-9 and TRBJ2-3, the full variable domain reads DTGVSQNPRHKITKRGQNVTFRCDPISEHNRLYWYRQTLGQGPEFLTYFQNEAQLEKSRLLSDRFSAERPKGSFSTLEIQRTEQGDSAMYLCASSSPALTDTQYFGPGTRLTVL.

V is TRBV27 and J is TRBJ2-6, with D uncertain. CDR1 is MNHEY, CDR2 SMNVEV, per germline (reference sequence). This CDR3 comprises 13 residues. The V and J ends lost 5 bases and 4 bases respectively, with 6 bases between them. This CDR3 is CASSPTGANVLTF. CDR3 DNA: TGTGCCAGCAGTCCCACAGGGGCCAACGTCCTGACTTTC. Full variable domain (outside the CDR3, taken from reference TRBV27 and TRBJ2-6): EAQVTQNPRYLITVTGKKLTVTCSQNMNHEYMSWYRQDPGLGLRQIYYSMNVEVTDKGDVPEGYKVSRKEKRNFPLILESPSPNQTSLYFCASSPTGANVLTFGAGSRLTVL.

V gene TRBV5-4 combines with J gene TRBJ2-1, with 7 bases aligning to TRBD2. CDR1 and CDR2 from the germline V gene are SGHNT and YYREEE (reference sequence). Trimming cost V 0 bases and J 6 bases; bases outside gene matches: 6. The CDR3 runs to 15 residues. This chain's CDR3 is CASSLGYGGSNEQFF. The CDR3 region has the DNA TGTGCCAGCAGCTTGGGGTATGGCGGGAGCAATGAGCAGTTCTTC.

The V and J genes are TRBV2 and TRBJ1-1; maybe TRBD1 (6 bases). Trimming shortened V by 0 bases and J by 4 bases, and 12 bases separated the two germline ends. From germline, CDR1 is SNHLY and CDR2 FYNNEI. This CDR3 has 15 residues. DNA of the CDR3: TGTGCCAGCAGTGAAGCATGGGGGCCTGGCACTGAAGCTTTCTTT. Encoded protein: CASSEAWGPGTEAFF. Full variable domain (remainder filled in from reference TRBV2 and TRBJ1-1): EPEVTQTPSHQVTQMGQEVILRCVPISNHLYFYWYRQILGQKVEFLVSFYNNEISEKSEIFDDQFSVERPDGSNFTLKIRSTKLEDSAMYFCASSEAWGPGTEAFFGQGTRLTVV.

V usage is TRBV11-1 and J usage is TRBJ2-5, with D maybe TRBD1 (5 bases). Germline V gene lookup returns CDR1 SGHAT and CDR2 FQDESV (reference sequence). V gave up 5 bases and J gave up 2 bases, with 15 bases separating them. This CDR3 region has 15 residues. CDR3 bases: TGTGCCAGCAGCCCCACCTGGGCAGGGCAAGAGACCCAGTACTTC. It specifies CASSPTWAGQETQYF.

The chain carries TRBV7-2 and TRBJ2-1, with a weak D call TRBD2 (6 bases). Per the germline V gene, CDR1 is SGHTA and CDR2 is FQGNSA. With 3 bases removed from V and 8 bases from J, the gap between germline ends came to 11 bases. The CDR3 has 13 amino acids. CDR3 sequence reads: CASSFVGGDEQFF. The CDR3 nucleotides are TGTGCCAGCAGCTTTGTAGGAGGGGATGAGCAGTTCTTC.

This chain joins TRBV18 and TRBJ1-2; D perhaps matches TRBD1 (5 bases). The CDR3 is 13 amino acids. The germline CDR1 and CDR2 sequences are KGHSH and LQKENI. V gave up 3 bases and J gave up 1 base, with 6 bases separating them. As DNA, the CDR3 is TGTGCCAGCTCACCGGGGGGTAACTATGGCTACACCTTC. Residues: CASSPGGNYGYTF.

The chain carries TRBV19 and TRBJ2-7; TRBD1 agrees at 7 bases. The length of the CDR3 is 16 residues. Unmatched junction bases numbered 11, after V lost 4 bases and J lost 2 bases. Germline values: CDR1 LNHDA, CDR2 SQIVND (reference sequence). The CDR3 sequence is CASSTPGTAGTYEQYF. CDR3 in DNA: TGTGCCAGTAGTACCCCGGGGACAGCTGGAACCTACGAGCAGTACTTC.

The chain has TRBV18 and TRBJ2-7; 11 bases line up with TRBD1. This CDR3 spans 17 amino acids. Germline assignment: CDR1 KGHSH and CDR2 LQKENI. V was clipped by 4 bases and J by 2 bases; unmatched bases: 10. The DNA for the CDR3 is TGTGCCAGCTCACGGGACAGGGGGACCCTCAACCCCTACGAGCAGTACTTC. Translation gives CASSRDRGTLNPYEQYF.

The rearrangement uses TRBV2 and TRBJ2-7, with a tentative D call TRBD1 (7 bases). V dropped 4 bases and J dropped 0 bases, with 19 bases sitting between them. Germline CDR1 is SNHLY and CDR2 is FYNNEI. CDR3 size: 17 residues. The CDR3 sequence: CASSGRQGGGFSYEQYF. CDR3 sequence (DNA): TGTGCCAGCAGTGGCCGACAGGGTGGGGGGTTCTCCTACGAGCAGTACTTC.

The J gene is TRBJ2-7, the V gene TRBV11-2; 8 positions match TRBD2. V shed 2 bases, J shed 2 bases, and the junction held 5 bases outside the gene matches. The CDR3 is 15 amino acids. Germline CDR1 SGHAT, CDR2 FQNNGV. In DNA, the CDR3 is TGTGCCAGCAGCTTAAACCCGGGAGGGACCTACGAGCAGTACTTC. As protein: CASSLNPGGTYEQYF.

The DNA of the CDR3 is TGTGCCAGCAGTGAATTGGGTGAACTAGCCGCTGGAAACACCATATATTTT. The encoded protein is CASSELGELAAGNTIYF. The rearrangement links TRBV25-1 to TRBJ1-3; no firm D call. Per germline, CDR1 MGHDK and CDR2 SYGVNS. Trimming stripped 1 base from V and 2 bases from J, with 15 bases between. CDR3 length: 17 amino acids.

The V call is TRBV7-2, the J call TRBJ2-5; D gene unclear. This CDR3 is built from 14 residues. Germline CDR1 and CDR2: SGHTA and FQGNSA. The germline V and J ends were trimmed by 6 bases and 1 base, with 12 bases remaining between them. The CDR3 spells CASSYGPSQETQYF. CDR3 coding DNA: TGTGCCAGCAGTTATGGGCCCAGCCAAGAGACCCAGTACTTC.

The rearrangement links TRBV7-2 to TRBJ2-1; perhaps TRBD2 as D (5 bases). Germline CDR1 reads SGHTA; CDR2 reads FQGNSA. Trimming removed 5 bases at V and 3 bases at J, with 11 bases between. This CDR3 contains 14 residues. CDR3 residues: CASSLGLNYNEQFF. CDR3 sequence (DNA): TGTGCCAGCAGCCTAGGACTCAACTACAATGAGCAGTTCTTC.

The V and J genes are TRBV4-2 and TRBJ2-1; D unresolved. Germline V gives CDR1 LGHNA, CDR2 YNFKEQ. This CDR3 is 13 amino acids long. Trimming took 6 bases from V and 0 from J, leaving 6 bases between them. The chain's CDR3 is CASSSGSYNEQFF. The CDR3 region has the DNA TGTGCCAGCAGTAGTGGCTCCTACAATGAGCAGTTCTTC.